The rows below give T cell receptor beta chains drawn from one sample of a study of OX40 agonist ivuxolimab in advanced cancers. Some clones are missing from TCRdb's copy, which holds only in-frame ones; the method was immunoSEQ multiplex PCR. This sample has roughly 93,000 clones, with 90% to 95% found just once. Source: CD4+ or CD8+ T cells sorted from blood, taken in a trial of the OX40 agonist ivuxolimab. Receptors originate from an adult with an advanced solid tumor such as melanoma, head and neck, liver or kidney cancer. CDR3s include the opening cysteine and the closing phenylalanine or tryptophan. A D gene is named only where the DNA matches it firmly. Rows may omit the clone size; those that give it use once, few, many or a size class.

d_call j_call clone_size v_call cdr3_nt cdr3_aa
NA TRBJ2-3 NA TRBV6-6 TGTGCCAGCAGTTACTCACCAGGATTGCATACGCAGTATTTT CASSYSPGLHTQYF
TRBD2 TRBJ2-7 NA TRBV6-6 TGTGCCAGCAGTTGGGAGGGTCGGTACGAGCAGTACTTC CASSWEGRYEQYF
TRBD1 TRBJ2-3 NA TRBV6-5 TGTGCCAGCAAACTACAGGACAGGGGCACAGATACGCAGTATTTT CASKLQDRGTDTQYF
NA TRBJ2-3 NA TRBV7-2 TGTGCCAGCAGCTTAGCATTTAGGCCCGATACGCAGTATTTT CASSLAFRPDTQYF
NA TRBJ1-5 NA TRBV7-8 TGTGCCAGCAGCTTACGTCGTCCAGTGAGCAATCAGCCCCAGCATTTT CASSLRRPVSNQPQHF
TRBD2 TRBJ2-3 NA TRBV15 TGTGCCACCAGCAGAGATCTTGGATCTAGCGGGTACACAGATACGCAGTATTTT CATSRDLGSSGYTDTQYF
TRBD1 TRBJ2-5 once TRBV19 TGTGCCAGTACCACAGGGGGCGAGACCCAGTACTTC CASTTGGETQYF
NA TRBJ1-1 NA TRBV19 TGTGCCAGTAGGCTGAGTGGGGGAATGAACACTGAAGCTTTCTTT CASRLSGGMNTEAFF
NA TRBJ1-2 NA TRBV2 TGTGCCAGCAGTGAGACGAAAGACTATGGCTACACCTTC CASSETKDYGYTF
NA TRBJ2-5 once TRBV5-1 TGCGCCACCCCGCCAAGGGCTTGGGAGCGGTTACAAGAGACCCAGTACTTC CATPPRAWERLQETQYF
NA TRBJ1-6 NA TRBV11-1 TGTGCCAGCAGCCTAGACAGCCATAATTCACCCCTCCACTTT CASSLDSHNSPLHF
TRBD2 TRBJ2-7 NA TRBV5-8 TGTGCCAGCAGCTTGGGTCGTGGGACTAGCGGATACGAGCAGTACTTC CASSLGRGTSGYEQYF
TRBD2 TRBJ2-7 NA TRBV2 TGTGCCTCCAGGGACTACCCCTCGGGCGAGCAGTACTTC CASRDYPSGEQYF
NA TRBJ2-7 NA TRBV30 TGTGCCTGGAGGAAGTCGCGGGTCCTGAGCTCCTACGAGCAGTACTTC CAWRKSRVLSSYEQYF
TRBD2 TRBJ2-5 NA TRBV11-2 TGTGCCAGCAGCTTAGGGCTAGCGGGCAGTTACCAAGAGACCCAGTACTTC CASSLGLAGSYQETQYF
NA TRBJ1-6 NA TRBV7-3 TGTGCCAGCAGCTCGGGAGCCTCCAATTCACCCCTCCACTTT CASSSGASNSPLHF
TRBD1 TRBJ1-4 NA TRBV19 TGTGCCAGTAGTATTATCCCAGGGGGCCGAAATGAAAAACTGTTTTTT CASSIIPGGRNEKLFF
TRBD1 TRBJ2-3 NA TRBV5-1 TGCGCCAGCAGCCCATCCGGGACAGACACAGATACGCAGTATTTT CASSPSGTDTDTQYF
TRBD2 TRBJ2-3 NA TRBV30 TGTGCCTCCAGGCTCGGGAGGGGGGGGACAGATACGCAGTATTTT CASRLGRGGTDTQYF
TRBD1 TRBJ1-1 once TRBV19 TGTGCCAGTAGCCGTCCCGGGACAGGGACCACTGAAGCTTTCTTT CASSRPGTGTTEAFF
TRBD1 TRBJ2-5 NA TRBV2 TGTGCCAGCAGTGGGACAGGGACTCTGGAGACCCAGTACTTC CASSGTGTLETQYF
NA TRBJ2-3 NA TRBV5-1 TGCGCCAGCAGCTGGGGACCCCGAGGGGATACGCAGTATTTT CASSWGPRGDTQYF
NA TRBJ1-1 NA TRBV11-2 TGTGCCAGCAGCTCTAAACTGAACACTGAAGCTTTCTTT CASSSKLNTEAFF
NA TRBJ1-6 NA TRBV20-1 TGCAGTGCTAGGACTTACACCCTCCACTTT CSARTYTLHF
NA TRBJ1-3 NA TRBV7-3 TGTGCCAGCAGCTTAACGGGAGGGGCCGTCTCTGGAAACACCATATATTTT CASSLTGGAVSGNTIYF
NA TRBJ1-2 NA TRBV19 TGTGCCAGTAGTGATCGGGACACGGGAACTTATCGCGGCTACACCTTC CASSDRDTGTYRGYTF
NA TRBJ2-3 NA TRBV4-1 TGCGCCAGCAGCGTCGGGAGACCTAATACGCAGTATTTT CASSVGRPNTQYF
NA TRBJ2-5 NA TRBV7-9 TGTGCCAGCACCGTTACAGAGACCCAGTACTTC CASTVTETQYF
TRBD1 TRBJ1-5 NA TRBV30 TGTGCCTGGAGTCCACTCATACTTGACAGGGCCCCTAACCGTGGCAATCAGCCCCAGCATTTT CAWSPLILDRAPNRGNQPQHF
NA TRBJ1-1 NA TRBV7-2 TGTGCCAGCAGCCAAATCGACACCTACAGCACTGAAGCTTTCTTT CASSQIDTYSTEAFF
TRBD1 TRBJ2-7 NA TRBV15 TGTGCCACCAGCAGAGGCTCCGGGACAGGGATCTACGAGCAGTACTTC CATSRGSGTGIYEQYF
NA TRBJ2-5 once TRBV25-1 TGTGCCAGCAGTGAACCCCCCTTGGAGACCCAGTACTTC CASSEPPLETQYF
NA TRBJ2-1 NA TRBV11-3 TGTGCCAGCAGCCCTAGGGCAGGGTCCTACAATGAGCAGTTCTTC CASSPRAGSYNEQFF
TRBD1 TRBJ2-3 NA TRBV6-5 TGTGCCAGCAGTTACGACAGGGAGACCGGCCGTCATACGCAGTATTTT CASSYDRETGRHTQYF
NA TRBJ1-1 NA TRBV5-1 TGCGCCAGCAGCAGCCCCCAGACGAACACTGAAGCTTTCTTT CASSSPQTNTEAFF
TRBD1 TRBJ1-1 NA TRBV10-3 TGTGCCATCAGCTTGACAGGGGGTAACACTGAAGCTTTCTTT CAISLTGGNTEAFF
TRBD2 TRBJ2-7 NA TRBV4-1 TGCGCCAGCAGCCAAGTTTTAGCGGGAGGGAACGAGCAGTACTTC CASSQVLAGGNEQYF